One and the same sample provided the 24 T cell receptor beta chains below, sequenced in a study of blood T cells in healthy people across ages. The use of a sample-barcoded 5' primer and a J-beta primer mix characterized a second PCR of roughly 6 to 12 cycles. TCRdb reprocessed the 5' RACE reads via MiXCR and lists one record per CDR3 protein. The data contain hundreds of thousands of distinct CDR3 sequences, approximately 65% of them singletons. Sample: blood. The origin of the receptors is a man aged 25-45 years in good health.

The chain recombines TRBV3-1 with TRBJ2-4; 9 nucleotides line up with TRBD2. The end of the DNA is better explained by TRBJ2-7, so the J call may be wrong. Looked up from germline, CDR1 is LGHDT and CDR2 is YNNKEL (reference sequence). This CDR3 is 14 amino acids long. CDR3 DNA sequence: TGTGCCAGCAGCCCCTCTAGCGGGGCTTACGAGCAGTACTTC. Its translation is CASSPSSGAYEQYF.

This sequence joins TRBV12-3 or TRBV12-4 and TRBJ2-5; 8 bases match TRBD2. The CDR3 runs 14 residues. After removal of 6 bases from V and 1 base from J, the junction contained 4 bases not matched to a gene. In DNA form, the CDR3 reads TGTGCCAGCAGACGAGCGGGGGTCCAAGAGACCCAGTACTTC. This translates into CASRRAGVQETQYF.

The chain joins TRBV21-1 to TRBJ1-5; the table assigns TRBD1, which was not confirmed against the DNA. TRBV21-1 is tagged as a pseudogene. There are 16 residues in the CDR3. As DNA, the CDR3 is TGTGCCAGCACCCCAACCGGGACACCGAGCAATCAGCCCCAGCATTTT. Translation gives CASTPTGTPSNQPQHF.

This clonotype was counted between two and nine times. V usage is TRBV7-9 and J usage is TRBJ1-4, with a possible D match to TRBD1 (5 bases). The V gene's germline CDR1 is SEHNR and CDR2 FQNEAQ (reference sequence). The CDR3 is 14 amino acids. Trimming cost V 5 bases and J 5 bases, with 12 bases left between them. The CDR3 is CASSPGRENEKLFF. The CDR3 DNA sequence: TGTGCCAGCAGCCCGGGACGGGAAAATGAAAAACTGTTTTTT.

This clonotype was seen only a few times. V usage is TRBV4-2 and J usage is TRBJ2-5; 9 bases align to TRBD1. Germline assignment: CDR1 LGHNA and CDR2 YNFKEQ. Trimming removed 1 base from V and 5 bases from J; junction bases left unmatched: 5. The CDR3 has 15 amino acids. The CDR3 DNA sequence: TGTGCCAGCAGCCAAGCTACAGGGGGCGGGGAGACCCAGTACTTC. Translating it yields CASSQATGGGETQYF.

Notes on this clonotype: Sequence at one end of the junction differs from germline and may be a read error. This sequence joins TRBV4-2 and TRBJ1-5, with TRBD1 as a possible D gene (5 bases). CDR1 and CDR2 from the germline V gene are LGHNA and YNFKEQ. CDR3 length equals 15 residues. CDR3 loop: CANSQERGTDQPQHF. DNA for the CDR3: TGTGCCAACAGCCAAGAAAGGGGAACTGATCAGCCCCAGCATTTT.

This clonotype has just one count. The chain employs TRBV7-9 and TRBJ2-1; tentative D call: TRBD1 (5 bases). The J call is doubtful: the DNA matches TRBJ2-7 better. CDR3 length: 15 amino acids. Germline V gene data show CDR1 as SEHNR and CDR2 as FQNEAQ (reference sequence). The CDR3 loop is CASSSSGIPWDEQYF. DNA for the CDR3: TGTGCCAGCAGCTCATCAGGGATCCCCTGGGACGAGCAGTACTTC.

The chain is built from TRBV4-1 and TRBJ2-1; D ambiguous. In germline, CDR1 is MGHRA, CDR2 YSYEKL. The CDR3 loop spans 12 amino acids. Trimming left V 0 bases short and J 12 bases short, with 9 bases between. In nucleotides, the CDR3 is TGCGCCAGCAGCCAAGATGGGAAATGGCAGTTCTTC. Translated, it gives CASSQDGKWQFF.

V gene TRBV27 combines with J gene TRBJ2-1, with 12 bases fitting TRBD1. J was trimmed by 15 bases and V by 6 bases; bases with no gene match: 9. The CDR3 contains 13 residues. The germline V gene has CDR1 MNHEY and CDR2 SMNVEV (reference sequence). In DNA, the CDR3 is TGTGCCAGCAGGGGCTCTGGGACAGGGGGCCGGTTCTTC. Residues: CASRGSGTGGRFF.

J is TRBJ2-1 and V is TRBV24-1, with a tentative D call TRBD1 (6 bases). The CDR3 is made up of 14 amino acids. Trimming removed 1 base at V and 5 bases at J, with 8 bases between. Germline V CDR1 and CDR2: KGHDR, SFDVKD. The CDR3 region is CATSDLGGDNEQFF. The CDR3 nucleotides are TGTGCCACCAGTGATTTAGGGGGAGACAATGAGCAGTTCTTC.

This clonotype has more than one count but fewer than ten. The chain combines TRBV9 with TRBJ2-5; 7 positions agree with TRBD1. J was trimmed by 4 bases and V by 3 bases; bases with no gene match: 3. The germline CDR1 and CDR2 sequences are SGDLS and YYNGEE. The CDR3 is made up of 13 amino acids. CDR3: CASSGQGRETQYF. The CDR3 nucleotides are TGTGCCAGCAGCGGACAGGGACGAGAGACCCAGTACTTC.

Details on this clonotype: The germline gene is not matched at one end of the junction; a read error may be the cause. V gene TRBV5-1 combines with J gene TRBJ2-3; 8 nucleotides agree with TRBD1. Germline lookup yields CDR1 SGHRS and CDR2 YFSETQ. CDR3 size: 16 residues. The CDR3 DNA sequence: TGCGCCAGCAGCTTGAATAACGGGCAGGGGGCAGAGACGCAGTATTTT. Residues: CASSLNNGQGAETQYF. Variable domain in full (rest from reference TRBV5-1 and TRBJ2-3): KAGVTQTPRYLIKTRGQQVTLSCSPISGHRSVSWYQQTPGQGLQFLFEYFSETQRNKGNFPGRFSGRQFSNSRSEMNVSTLELGDSALYLCASSLNNGQGAETQYFGPGTRLTVL.

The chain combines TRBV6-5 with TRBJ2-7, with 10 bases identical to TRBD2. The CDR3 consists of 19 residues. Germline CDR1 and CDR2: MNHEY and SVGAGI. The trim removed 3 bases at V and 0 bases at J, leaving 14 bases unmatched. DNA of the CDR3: TGTGCCAGCAGTTATAGGGGGGGTTTTAGCGGGGGGAGCTCCTACGAGCAGTACTTC. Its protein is CASSYRGGFSGGSSYEQYF.

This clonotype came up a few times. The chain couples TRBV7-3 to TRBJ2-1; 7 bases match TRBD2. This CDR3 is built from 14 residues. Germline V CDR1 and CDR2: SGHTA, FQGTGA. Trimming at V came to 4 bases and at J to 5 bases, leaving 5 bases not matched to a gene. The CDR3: CASSSPAGNNEQFF. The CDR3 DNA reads TGTGCCAGCAGCTCCCCAGCGGGAAACAATGAGCAGTTCTTC.

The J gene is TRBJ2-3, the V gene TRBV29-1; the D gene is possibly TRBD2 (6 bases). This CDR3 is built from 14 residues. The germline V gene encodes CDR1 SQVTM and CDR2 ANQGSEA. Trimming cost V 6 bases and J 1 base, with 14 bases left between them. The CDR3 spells CSVSGASGTDTQYF. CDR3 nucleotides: TGCAGCGTCTCCGGGGCTAGCGGCACAGATACGCAGTATTTT.

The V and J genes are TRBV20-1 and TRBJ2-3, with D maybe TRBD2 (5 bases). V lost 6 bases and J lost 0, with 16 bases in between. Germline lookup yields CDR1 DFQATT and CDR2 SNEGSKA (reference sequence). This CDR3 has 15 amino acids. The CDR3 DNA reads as TGCAGTGCCCCTATCGGCGGGCTTAGCACAGATACGCAGTATTTT. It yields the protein CSAPIGGLSTDTQYF.

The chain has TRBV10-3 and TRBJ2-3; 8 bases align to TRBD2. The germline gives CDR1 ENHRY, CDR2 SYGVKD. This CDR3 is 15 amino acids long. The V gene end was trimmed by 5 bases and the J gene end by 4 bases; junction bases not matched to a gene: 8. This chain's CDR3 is CAISSPSGGPDTQYF. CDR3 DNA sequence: TGTGCCATCAGTAGTCCGAGCGGGGGACCAGATACGCAGTATTTT.

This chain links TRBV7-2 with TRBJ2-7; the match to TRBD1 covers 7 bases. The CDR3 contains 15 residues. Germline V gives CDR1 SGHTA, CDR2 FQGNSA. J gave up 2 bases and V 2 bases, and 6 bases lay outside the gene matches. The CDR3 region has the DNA TGTGCCAGCAGCTTATGGGACAGCGTAACCTACGAGCAGTACTTC. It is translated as CASSLWDSVTYEQYF.

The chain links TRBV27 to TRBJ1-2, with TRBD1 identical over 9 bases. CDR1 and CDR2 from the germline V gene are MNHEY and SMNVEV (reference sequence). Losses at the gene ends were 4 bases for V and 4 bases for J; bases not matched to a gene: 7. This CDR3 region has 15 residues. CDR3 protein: CASSSAQTGGYGYTF. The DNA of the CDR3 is TGTGCCAGCAGTTCGGCCCAGACAGGGGGCTATGGCTACACCTTC.

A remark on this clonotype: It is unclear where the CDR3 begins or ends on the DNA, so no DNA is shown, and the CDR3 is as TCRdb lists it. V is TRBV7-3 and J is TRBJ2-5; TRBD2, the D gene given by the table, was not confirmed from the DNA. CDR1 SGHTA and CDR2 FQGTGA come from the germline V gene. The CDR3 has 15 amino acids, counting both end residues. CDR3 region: CASSILGGPQETQYF.

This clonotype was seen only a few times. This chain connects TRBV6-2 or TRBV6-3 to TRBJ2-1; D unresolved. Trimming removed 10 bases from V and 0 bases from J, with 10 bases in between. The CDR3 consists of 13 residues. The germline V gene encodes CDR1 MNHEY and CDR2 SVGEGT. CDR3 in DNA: TGTGCCAAAGGAAGGAGCTCCTACAATGAGCAGTTCTTC. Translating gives CAKGRSSYNEQFF.

The CDR3: CSVEKGTDYGYTF. The CDR3 region has the DNA TGCAGCGTTGAAAAGGGTACGGACTATGGCTACACCTTC. V usage is TRBV29-1 and J usage is TRBJ1-2, with D unresolved. Germline V gene lookup returns CDR1 SQVTM and CDR2 ANQGSEA. This CDR3 contains 13 residues. Trimming left V 2 bases short and J 3 bases short, with 10 bases between.

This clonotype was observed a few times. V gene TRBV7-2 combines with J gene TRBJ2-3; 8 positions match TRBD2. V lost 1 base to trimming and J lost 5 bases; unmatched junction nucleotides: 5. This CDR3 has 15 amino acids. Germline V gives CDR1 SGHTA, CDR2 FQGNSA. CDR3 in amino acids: CASSLDSGVEDTQYF. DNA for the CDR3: TGTGCCAGCAGCTTAGATAGCGGGGTTGAAGATACGCAGTATTTT.

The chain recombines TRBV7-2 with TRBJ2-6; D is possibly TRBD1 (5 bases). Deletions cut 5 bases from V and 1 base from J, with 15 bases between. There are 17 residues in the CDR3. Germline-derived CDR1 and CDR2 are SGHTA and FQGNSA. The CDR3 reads CASSLTVFGSGANVLTF. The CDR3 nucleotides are TGTGCCAGCAGCCTGACAGTATTCGGATCTGGGGCCAACGTCCTGACTTTC.